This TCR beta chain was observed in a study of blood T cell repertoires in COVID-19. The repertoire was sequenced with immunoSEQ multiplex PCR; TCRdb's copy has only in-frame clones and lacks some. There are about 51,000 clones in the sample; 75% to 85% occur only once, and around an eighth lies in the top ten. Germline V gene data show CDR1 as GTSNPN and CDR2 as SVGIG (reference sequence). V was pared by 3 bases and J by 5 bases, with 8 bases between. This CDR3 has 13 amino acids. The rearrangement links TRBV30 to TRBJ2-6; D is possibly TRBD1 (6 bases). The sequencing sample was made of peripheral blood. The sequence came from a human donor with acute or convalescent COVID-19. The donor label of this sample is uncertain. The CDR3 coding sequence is TGTGCCTGGAGCAGGGGAAGGGCCAACGTCCTGACTTTC. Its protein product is CAWSRGRANVLTF.